This T cell receptor (beta chain) was captured in a study of shared clonotypes between healthy human individuals. General study points: The study found about 5.1% of naive CD4 clonotypes shared across a handful of donors.

J gave up 5 bases and V 8 bases, and 5 bases lay outside the gene matches. CDR1 and CDR2 from the germline V gene are SNHLY and FYNNEI. The CDR3 extends over 13 amino acids. This table comes from immunoSEQ multiplex PCR, and its TCRdb copy is limited to in-frame clones, with some not included. The table shows approximately 940,000 clones, with 60% to 85% occurring only once. Points on this clone: Its antigen is not identified.

V usage is TRBV2 and J usage is TRBJ2-2; 7 nucleotides match TRBD2. Sequencing was carried out using memory CD4+ T cells sorted from blood. Documented subset: CD45RA-negative fraction. The receptor's source is a man aged 18-30 years in good health. The CDR3 reads CASQRGSTGELFF. In DNA, the CDR3 is TGTGCCAGCCAGCGGGGCAGTACCGGGGAGCTGTTTTTT.